This TCR beta chain was observed in a study of cytomegalovirus exposure and HLA in healthy donors. Germline CDR1 reads LNHDA; CDR2 reads SQIVND (reference sequence). The CDR3 is 14 residues long. The V gene end was trimmed by 7 bases and the J gene end by 2 bases; junction bases not matched to a gene: 6. PCR used 60 Vbeta primers and 13 Jbeta primers. TCRdb's copy holds only in-frame clones and misses some; the assay was immunoSEQ multiplex PCR. The top ten hold roughly 0.69% of the sample, which has roughly 170,000 clones, approximately 80% seen once. This TCR was sampled from a woman aged 18-35 years in good health and CMV-seronegative. The gene calls are TRBV19 and TRBJ2-3; 7 nucleotides line up with TRBD2. Sample: PBMCs. The CDR3 is CASTKREITDTQYF. As DNA, the CDR3 is TGTGCCAGTACGAAGCGGGAAATCACAGATACGCAGTATTTT.